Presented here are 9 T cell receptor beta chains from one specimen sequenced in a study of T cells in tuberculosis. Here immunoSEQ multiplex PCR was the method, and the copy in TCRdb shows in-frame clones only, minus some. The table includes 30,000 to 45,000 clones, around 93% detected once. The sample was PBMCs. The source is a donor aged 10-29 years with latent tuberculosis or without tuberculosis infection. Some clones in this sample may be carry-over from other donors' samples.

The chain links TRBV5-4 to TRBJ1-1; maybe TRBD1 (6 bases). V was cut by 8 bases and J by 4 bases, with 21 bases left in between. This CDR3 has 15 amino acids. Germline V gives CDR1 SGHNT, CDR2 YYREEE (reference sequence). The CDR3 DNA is TGTGCCAGTAGTCTAAACAGGGTGGCCGGCACTGAAGCTTTCTTT. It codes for CASSLNRVAGTEAFF.

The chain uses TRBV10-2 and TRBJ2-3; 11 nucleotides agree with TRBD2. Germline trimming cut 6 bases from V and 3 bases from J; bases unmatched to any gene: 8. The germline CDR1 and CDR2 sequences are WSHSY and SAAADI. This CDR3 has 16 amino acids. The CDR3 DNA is TGCGCCAGCAGGAAACTAGCGGGGGAAATTACAGATACGCAGTATTTT. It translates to CASRKLAGEITDTQYF.

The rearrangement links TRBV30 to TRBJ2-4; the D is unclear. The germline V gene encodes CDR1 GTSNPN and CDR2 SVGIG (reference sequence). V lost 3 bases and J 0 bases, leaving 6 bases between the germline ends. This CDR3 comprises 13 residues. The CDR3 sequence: CAWSILAKNIQYF. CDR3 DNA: TGTGCCTGGAGCATACTAGCCAAAAACATTCAGTACTTC. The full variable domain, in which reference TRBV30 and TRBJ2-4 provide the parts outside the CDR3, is SQTIHQWPATLVQPVGSPLSLECTVEGTSNPNLYWYRQAAGRGLQLLFYSVGIGQISSEVPQNLSASRPQDRQFILSSKKLLLSDSGFYLCAWSILAKNIQYFGAGTRLSVL.

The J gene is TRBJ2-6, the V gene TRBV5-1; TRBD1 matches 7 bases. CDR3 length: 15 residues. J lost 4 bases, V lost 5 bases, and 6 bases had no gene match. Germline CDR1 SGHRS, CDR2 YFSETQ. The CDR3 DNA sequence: TGCGCCAGCAGGGAAACAGGGGTCGGGGCCAACGTCCTGACTTTC. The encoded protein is CASRETGVGANVLTF.

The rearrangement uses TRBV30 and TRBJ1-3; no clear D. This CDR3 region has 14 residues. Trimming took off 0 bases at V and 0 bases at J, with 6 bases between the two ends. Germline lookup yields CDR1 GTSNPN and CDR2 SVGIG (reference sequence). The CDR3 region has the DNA TGTGCCTGGAGTGTAGCTCTCTCTGGAAACACCATATATTTT. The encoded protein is CAWSVALSGNTIYF.

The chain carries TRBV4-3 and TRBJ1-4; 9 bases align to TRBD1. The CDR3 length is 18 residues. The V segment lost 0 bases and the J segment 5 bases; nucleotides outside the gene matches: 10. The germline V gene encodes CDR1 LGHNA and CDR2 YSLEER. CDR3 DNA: TGCGCCAGCAGCCAAGAGTCCCATTGGGGACAGGGAAATGAAAAACTGTTTTTT. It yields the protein CASSQESHWGQGNEKLFF.

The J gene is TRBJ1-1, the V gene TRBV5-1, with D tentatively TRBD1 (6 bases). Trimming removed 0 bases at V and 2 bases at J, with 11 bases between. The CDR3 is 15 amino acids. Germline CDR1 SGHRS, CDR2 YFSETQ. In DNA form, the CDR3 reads TGCGCCAGCAGCTTGGTCGGGGGGCTCAACACTGAAGCTTTCTTT. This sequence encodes CASSLVGGLNTEAFF.

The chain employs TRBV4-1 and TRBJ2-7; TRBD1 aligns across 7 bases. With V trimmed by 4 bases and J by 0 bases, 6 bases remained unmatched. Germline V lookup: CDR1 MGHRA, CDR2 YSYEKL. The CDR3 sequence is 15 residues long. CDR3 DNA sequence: TGCGCCAGCAGCCTAGGACAGGACCACTCCTACGAGCAGTACTTC. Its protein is CASSLGQDHSYEQYF.

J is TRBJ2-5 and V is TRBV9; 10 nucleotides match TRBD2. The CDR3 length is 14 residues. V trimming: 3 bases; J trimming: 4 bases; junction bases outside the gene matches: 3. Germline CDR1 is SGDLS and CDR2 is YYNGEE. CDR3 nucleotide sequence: TGTGCCAGCAGCGCCGGGACTAGCGCAGAGACCCAGTACTTC. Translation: CASSAGTSAETQYF.